Given below is one TCR beta chain in context. At one of its ends the junction is not consistent with the germline gene, which may arise from a read error. Germline assignment: CDR1 WNHNN and CDR2 SYGVQD (reference sequence). CDR3 size: 13 residues. TCRdb ran MiXCR on the multiplex PCR reads and lists one entry per CDR3 protein. The sample holds about 47,000 distinct CDR3 sequences; approximately 22% are singletons and the top ten take 6.5% to 8%. These data come from a study of breast tumors, draining lymph nodes, adjacent tissues. The sequenced sample was breast tumor tissue. This receptor was taken from a female donor with breast cancer. Some clones in this sample may be carry-over from other donors' samples. The rearrangement links TRBV10-1 to TRBJ2-7, with unresolved D. This CDR3 reads CASSETAAYERYF. The CDR3, as DNA: TGCGCCAGCAGTGAGACGGCAGCCTACGAGCGGTACTTC.